A single sample gave rise to the 8 T cell receptor beta chains below, sequenced in a study of CD8+ T cells in alopecia areata. Extraction and reverse transcription of RNA yielded cDNA as the sequencing template. Sequencing was performed with immunoSEQ multiplex PCR; in TCRdb, only in-frame clones are kept and a portion is missing. The repertoire consists of about 220,000 clones, with more than 45% occurring once and the leading ten covering 1.5% to 2%. Treatment noted: oral pan-JAK inhibitor, 5-10 mg twice daily. The sequences come from CD4+ T cells sorted from blood, collected at week 4, from a patient treated with tofacitinib. The receptors come from a human donor with alopecia areata.

This clone was observed a handful of times. The chain recombines TRBV7-8 with TRBJ1-6, with TRBD1 identical over 9 bases. With 5 bases clipped from V and 10 bases from J, the junction kept 9 bases outside the gene matches. This CDR3 region has 15 residues. Germline V gives CDR1 SGHVS, CDR2 FQNEAQ. CDR3 coding DNA: TGTGCCAGCAGCGCTCTACAGGGGGCCGGGTCACCCCTCCACTTT. It is translated as CASSALQGAGSPLHF. The full variable domain, its missing parts supplied by reference TRBV7-8 and TRBJ1-6, is GAGVSQSPRYKVAKRGQDVALRCDPISGHVSLFWYQQALGQGPEFLTYFQNEAQLDKSGLPSDRFFAERPEGSVSTLKIQRTQQEDSAVYLCASSALQGAGSPLHFGNGTRLTVT.

This clone was detected a few times. The chain uses TRBV10-2 and TRBJ2-3; tentative D call: TRBD2 (6 bases). Trimming shortened V by 8 bases and J by 6 bases, and 9 bases separated the two germline ends. The CDR3 contains 11 residues. Germline CDR1 and CDR2: WSHSY and SAAADI. CDR3 protein: CASGGSDTQYF. Here the CDR3 DNA reads TGCGCCAGCGGAGGGTCTGATACGCAGTATTTT.

This clone was counted a few times. The V and J genes are TRBV7-2 and TRBJ2-7; D gene unclear. V gave up 4 bases and J gave up 0 bases, with 10 bases separating them. The germline V gene encodes CDR1 SGHTA and CDR2 FQGNSA. This CDR3 is 14 amino acids long. CDR3 bases: TGTGCCAGCAGCTGGGGTAGGAGCTCCTACGAGCAGTACTTC. This gives the protein CASSWGRSSYEQYF.

This clone appeared a single time. This rearrangement joins TRBV7-6 to TRBJ1-1; no reliable D call. The germline V gene has CDR1 SGHVS and CDR2 FNYEAQ. V was pared by 9 bases and J by 5 bases, with 7 bases between. CDR3 length: 10 amino acids. In DNA form, the CDR3 reads TGTGCCAGATTTGGGACTGAAGCTTTCTTT. Translation gives CARFGTEAFF.

About this clone itself: Since a much larger clone is just one base distant, this may be a read error. The rearrangement joins TRBV7-9 to TRBJ1-2; 9 nucleotides agree with TRBD1. The CDR3 consists of 14 residues. Germline CDR1 and CDR2: SEHNR and FQNEAQ (reference sequence). The V segment lost 5 bases and the J segment 4 bases; nucleotides outside the gene matches: 5. This chain's CDR3 is CASSPGTGLYGYTF. CDR3 DNA: TGTGCCAGCAGCCCCGGGACAGGGCTCTATGGCTACACCTTC.

This rearrangement joins TRBV7-9 to TRBJ2-3; a weak D match, TRBD2 (5 bases). The CDR3 is 13 amino acids. The ends were cut back, 10 bases at V and 1 base at J, with 12 bases in the middle. Germline-derived CDR1 and CDR2 are SEHNR and FQNEAQ (reference sequence). The CDR3 region has the DNA TGTGCCACGAGGGAAAGAGGCACAGATACGCAGTATTTT. This gives the protein CATRERGTDTQYF.

The rearrangement joins TRBV29-1 to TRBJ2-7, with 7 nucleotides matching TRBD1. In germline, CDR1 is SQVTM, CDR2 ANQGSEA. Trimming at V came to 7 bases and at J to 5 bases, leaving 8 bases not matched to a gene. This CDR3 is built from 12 residues. The CDR3 coding sequence is TGCAGCGGAGCTACGGACAGGAACGAGCAGTACTTC. It specifies CSGATDRNEQYF.

This clone was picked up a small number of times. The chain uses TRBV29-1 and TRBJ2-3; D ambiguous. CDR1 is SQVTM, CDR2 ANQGSEA, per germline. Trimming pared 5 bases from V and 1 base from J, leaving 16 bases between. The CDR3 consists of 15 residues. CDR3 DNA: TGCAGCGTTCTCGGGCCGGGCGGCGGCACAGATACGCAGTATTTT. Its translation: CSVLGPGGGTDTQYF.